What follows are 11 T cell receptor beta chains derived from one specimen sequenced in a study of lymphopenia after photon versus proton radiotherapy. TCRdb's copy holds only in-frame clones and misses some; the assay was immunoSEQ multiplex PCR. The sample contains approximately 20,000 clones, nearly 95% of which appear only once. The sequencing here drew on peripheral blood, taken from a patient treated with proton-based radiotherapy. The receptors come from a woman in her 70s with pancreatic cancer. Some clones in this sample may be carry-over from other donors' samples.

This chain joins TRBV6-5 and TRBJ2-1; D remains ambiguous. The V end lost 6 bases, the J end lost 8 bases, and 11 bases lay between the germline ends. CDR1 is MNHEY and CDR2 is SVGAGI in the germline V gene. The CDR3 length is 12 residues. CDR3 bases: TGTGCCAGCAGACTCCCCGGACATGAGCAGTTCTTC. Translation gives CASRLPGHEQFF.

The chain combines TRBV7-8 with TRBJ1-1; 7 bases line up with TRBD1. CDR3 length equals 12 residues. J lost 5 bases, V lost 10 bases, and 7 bases had no gene match. CDR1 SGHVS and CDR2 FQNEAQ come from the germline V gene. The CDR3 loop reads CATQGVGTEAFF. For the CDR3, the DNA is TGTGCCACGCAGGGGGTTGGGACTGAAGCTTTCTTT.

This clone was counted a single time. This chain links TRBV11-2 with TRBJ2-7; D is unresolved. The germline V and J ends were trimmed by 7 bases and 6 bases, with 10 bases remaining between them. The CDR3 length is 11 residues. CDR1 and CDR2 (germline): SGHAT, FQNNGV. The CDR3 nucleotides are TGTGCCAGCAAGGGCTCAGTCGAGCAGTACTTC. This translates into CASKGSVEQYF. The complete variable domain, with remaining parts taken from reference TRBV11-2 and TRBJ2-7, reads EAGVAQSPRYKIIEKRQSVAFWCNPISGHATLYWYQQILGQGPKLLIQFQNNGVVDDSQLPKDRFSAERLKGVDSTLKIQPAKLEDSAVYLCASKGSVEQYFGPGTRLTVT.

The chain has TRBV7-6 and TRBJ2-1; TRBD2 agrees at 9 bases. With 1 base clipped from V and 5 bases from J, the junction kept 9 bases outside the gene matches. Germline V gives CDR1 SGHVS, CDR2 FNYEAQ. CDR3 length: 17 amino acids. The CDR3 DNA is TGTGCCAGCAGCTTAGGATATAGCGGGAGTCGGGACAATGAGCAGTTCTTC. Protein product: CASSLGYSGSRDNEQFF.

The chain recombines TRBV4-3 with TRBJ1-1, with no clear D. The germline V gene has CDR1 LGHNA and CDR2 YSLEER. Trimming left V 4 bases short and J 1 base short, with 22 bases between. CDR3 length equals 18 residues. CDR3 residues: CASSLQHDLASANTEAFF. CDR3 coding DNA: TGCGCCAGCAGCCTCCAACATGACCTCGCCAGCGCGAACACTGAAGCTTTCTTT.

J is TRBJ2-1 and V is TRBV10-3; 7 positions match TRBD1. V was clipped by 6 bases and J by 5 bases; unmatched bases: 7. This CDR3 is built from 14 residues. Germline CDR1 reads ENHRY; CDR2 reads SYGVKD. DNA for the CDR3: TGTGCCATCAGCCTACAGGGGAGTCACAATGAGCAGTTCTTC. Protein sequence: CAISLQGSHNEQFF.

This clone came up once. V gene TRBV30 combines with J gene TRBJ1-5; 12 bases are shared with TRBD1. The CDR3 has 16 amino acids. After removal of 0 bases from V and 0 bases from J, the junction contained 0 bases not matched to a gene. From germline, CDR1 is GTSNPN and CDR2 SVGIG (reference sequence). CDR3 coding DNA: TGTGCCTGGAGTGTGGGACAGGGGGCTAGCAATCAGCCCCAGCATTTT. Translated: CAWSVGQGASNQPQHF.

The rearrangement joins TRBV25-1 to TRBJ2-7, with 10 bases lining up with TRBD1. The CDR3 runs 14 residues. The V and J ends lost 6 bases and 6 bases, in that order; junction bases with no gene match: 8. The germline CDR1 and CDR2 sequences are MGHDK and SYGVNS. CDR3 sequence reads: CASSPPRDRGEQYF. In DNA, the CDR3 is TGTGCCAGCAGCCCACCCCGGGACAGGGGCGAGCAGTACTTC.

CDR3 protein: CASSIAPTRMSSRGIWGQPQHF. DNA for the CDR3: TGTGCCAGTAGTATAGCACCCACAAGAATGAGTAGCAGGGGCATTTGGGGTCAGCCCCAGCATTTT. The gene calls are TRBV19 and TRBJ1-5; a possible D gene is TRBD1 (6 bases). Germline values: CDR1 LNHDA, CDR2 SQIVND (reference sequence). Trimming shortened V by 1 base and J by 6 bases, and 34 bases separated the two germline ends. This CDR3 has 22 residues.

V and J are TRBV9 and TRBJ2-5; 7 bases agree with TRBD2. The CDR3 totals 15 residues. Germline V gene sequence: CDR1 SGDLS, CDR2 YYNGEE. V shed 0 bases, J shed 4 bases, and the junction held 6 bases outside the gene matches. Here the CDR3 DNA reads TGTGCCAGCAGCGTAGCCGCGGGAGTTGCAGAGACCCAGTACTTC. Residues: CASSVAAGVAETQYF.

The CDR3 DNA follows: TGTGCCAGCAGCAAAGGAGTCGAGAGGGACTCCTACGAGCAGTACTTC. Amino acid sequence: CASSKGVERDSYEQYF. The rearrangement joins TRBV21-1 to TRBJ2-7; the D call TRBD2 from the table was never checked on the DNA. TRBV21-1 is designated a pseudogene. This CDR3 region has 16 residues.